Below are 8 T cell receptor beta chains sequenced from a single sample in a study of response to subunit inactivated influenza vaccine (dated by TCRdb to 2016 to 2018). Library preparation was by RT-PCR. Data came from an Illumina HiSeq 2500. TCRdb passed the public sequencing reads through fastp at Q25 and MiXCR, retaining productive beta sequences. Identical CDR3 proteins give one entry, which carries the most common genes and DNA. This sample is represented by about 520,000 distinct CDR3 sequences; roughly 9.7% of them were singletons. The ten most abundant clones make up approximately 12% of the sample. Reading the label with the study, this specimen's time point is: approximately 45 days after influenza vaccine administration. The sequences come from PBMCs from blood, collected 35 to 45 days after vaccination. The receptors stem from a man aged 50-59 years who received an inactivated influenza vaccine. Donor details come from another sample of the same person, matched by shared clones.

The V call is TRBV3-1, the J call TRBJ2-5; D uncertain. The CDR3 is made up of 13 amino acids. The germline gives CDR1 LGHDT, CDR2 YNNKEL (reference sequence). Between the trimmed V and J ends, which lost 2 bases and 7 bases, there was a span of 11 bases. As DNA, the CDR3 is TGTGCCAGCAGCCAATTTGGCGCAGGGACCCAGTACTTC. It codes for CASSQFGAGTQYF.

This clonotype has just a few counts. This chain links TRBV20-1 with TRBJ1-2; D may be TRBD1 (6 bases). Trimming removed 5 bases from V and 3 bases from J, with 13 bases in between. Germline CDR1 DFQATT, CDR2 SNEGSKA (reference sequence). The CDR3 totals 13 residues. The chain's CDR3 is CSAPARGDYGYTF. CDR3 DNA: TGCAGTGCTCCCGCTAGGGGGGACTATGGCTACACCTTC.

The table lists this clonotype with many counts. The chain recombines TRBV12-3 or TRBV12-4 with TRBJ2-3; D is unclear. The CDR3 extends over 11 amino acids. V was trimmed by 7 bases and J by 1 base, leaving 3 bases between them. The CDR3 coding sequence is TGTGCCAGCACTCGCACAGATACGCAGTATTTT. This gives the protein CASTRTDTQYF.

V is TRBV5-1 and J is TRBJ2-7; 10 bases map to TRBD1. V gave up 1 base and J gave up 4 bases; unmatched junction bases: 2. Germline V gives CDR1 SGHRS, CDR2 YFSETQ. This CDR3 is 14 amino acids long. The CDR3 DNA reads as TGCGCCAGCAGCTTGACGGGACAGGGGTACGAGCAGTACTTC. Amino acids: CASSLTGQGYEQYF.

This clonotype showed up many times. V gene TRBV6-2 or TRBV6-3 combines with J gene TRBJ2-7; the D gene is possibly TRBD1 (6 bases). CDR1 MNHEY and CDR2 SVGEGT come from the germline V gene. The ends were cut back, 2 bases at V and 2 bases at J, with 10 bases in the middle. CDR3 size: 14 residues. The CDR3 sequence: CASSYGGHPYEQYF. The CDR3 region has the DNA TGTGCCAGCAGTTACGGGGGACACCCCTACGAGCAGTACTTC.

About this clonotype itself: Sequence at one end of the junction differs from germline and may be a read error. The CDR3 nucleotides are TGTCCCAGCAGTTACCTCGCGGGAGACAGGGGAAGTTCCTACAATGAGCAGTTCTTC. Protein product: CPSSYLAGDRGSSYNEQFF. The chain joins TRBV6-2 or TRBV6-3 to TRBJ2-1, with D perhaps matching TRBD1 (8 bases). Germline V gives CDR1 MNHEY, CDR2 SVGEGT. This CDR3 has 19 amino acids.

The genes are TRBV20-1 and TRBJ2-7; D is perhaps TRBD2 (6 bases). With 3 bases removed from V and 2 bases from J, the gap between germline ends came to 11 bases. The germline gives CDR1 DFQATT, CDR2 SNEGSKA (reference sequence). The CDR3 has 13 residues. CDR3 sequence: CSARFGGTYEQYF. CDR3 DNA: TGCAGTGCTAGGTTCGGCGGGACCTACGAGCAGTACTTC.

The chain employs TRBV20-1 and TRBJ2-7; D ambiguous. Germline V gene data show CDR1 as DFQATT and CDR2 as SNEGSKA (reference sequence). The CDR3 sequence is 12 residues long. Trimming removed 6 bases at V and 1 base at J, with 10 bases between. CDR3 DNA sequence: TGCAGTGCGTCCCGAGAGTCCTACGAGCAGTACTTC. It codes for CSASRESYEQYF.